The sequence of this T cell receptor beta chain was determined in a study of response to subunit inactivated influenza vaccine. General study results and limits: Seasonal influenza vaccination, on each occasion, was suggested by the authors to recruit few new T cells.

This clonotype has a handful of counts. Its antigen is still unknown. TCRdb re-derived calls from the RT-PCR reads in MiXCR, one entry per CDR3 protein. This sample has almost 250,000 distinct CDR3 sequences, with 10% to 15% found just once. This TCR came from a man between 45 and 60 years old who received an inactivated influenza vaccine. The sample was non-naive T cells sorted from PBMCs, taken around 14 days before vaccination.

CDR3 amino acids: CASSQDEGTREEQYF. The DNA of the CDR3 is TGTGCCAGCAGCCAAGACGAAGGTACTCGGGAGGAGCAGTACTTC. The chain recombines TRBV3-1 with TRBJ2-7, with D possibly being TRBD2 (6 bases). CDR3 size: 15 residues. Germline assignment: CDR1 LGHDT and CDR2 YNNKEL (reference sequence). V lost 0 bases, J lost 7 bases, and 16 bases lay in between.